This TCR beta chain appears in the sequencing data of a study of blood T cells in healthy people across ages. The use of a sample-barcoded 5' primer and a J-beta primer mix characterized a second PCR of about 6 to 12 cycles. Every cDNA molecule bore a tag from a template-switch adaptor containing 12 random nucleotides. Any given sample supplied a minimum of 3 million CDR3-containing paired-end reads. TCRdb redid the calling of the 5' RACE reads with MiXCR, one entry per CDR3 protein. Of hundreds of thousands of distinct CDR3 sequences in the sample, roughly half are singletons; the top ten hold roughly 13%. General study findings and limits: The percentage of naive T cells correlated strongly with TCR beta diversity.

In the case of this clonotype: Antigen: not known.

The TCR originated in a woman of 80 years or more in good health. Source material: blood.

CDR3 residues: CASSYGQGDSLFF. CDR3 coding DNA: TGTGCCAGCAGCTATGGACAGGGGGATTCTCTGTTCTTC. The J gene is TRBJ2-1, the V gene TRBV7-9, with 10 positions matching TRBD1. Per the germline V gene, CDR1 is SEHNR and CDR2 is FQNEAQ (reference sequence). V was clipped by 4 bases and J by 15 bases; unmatched bases: 9. This CDR3 comprises 13 residues.